Listed below are T cell receptor beta chains from one sample, sequenced in a study of TIL therapy for anti-PD-1-resistant metastatic lung cancer. Method: immunoSEQ multiplex PCR; TCRdb's copy keeps in-frame clones and lacks some. The table includes about 36,000 clones, more than 60% detected once. This specimen consisted of blood, obtained at baseline. Every receptor here comes from a person between 25 and 80 years old with non-small cell lung cancer. Both conserved end residues are part of each CDR3. The order of the fields is clone size, V gene, J gene, D gene, CDR3 DNA, CDR3 protein. The D gene is left open where the match is weak. Clone size is stated in some rows and not others, as once, few, many or a class when expanded.

-	TRBV19	TRBJ1-1	-	TGTGCCAGTAGAGAGGTTTGGAGAGCTTTCTTT	CASREVWRAFF
-	TRBV18	TRBJ1-2	TRBD1	TGTGCCAGCTCAGAGACCGGGACAGGGTATAACTATGGCTACACCTTC	CASSETGTGYNYGYTF
-	TRBV18	TRBJ2-7	-	TGTGCCAGCTCACAGGGGTTATCCTACGAGCAGTACTTC	CASSQGLSYEQYF
once	TRBV4-3	TRBJ1-2	-	TGCGCCAGCAGCCAAGTAAGGGAGTCCCTTGGCTACACCTTC	CASSQVRESLGYTF
-	TRBV4-3	TRBJ1-1	-	TGCGCCAGCAGCCAAGATCTTATACAGGCCAGCAATATTGAAGCTTTCTTT	CASSQDLIQASNIEAFF
-	TRBV7-9	TRBJ1-2	TRBD1	TGTGCCAGCAGCCGACTCGGGACAGCAGGCTACACCTTC	CASSRLGTAGYTF
-	TRBV7-3	TRBJ1-6	-	TGTGCCAGCAGCTTACGGAGCCGAGATTCACCCCTCCACTTT	CASSLRSRDSPLHF
few	TRBV14	TRBJ1-4	-	TGTGCCAGCAGCTTGAACGCGGGCACCGTTGAAAAACTGTTTTTT	CASSLNAGTVEKLFF
-	TRBV19	TRBJ1-1	-	TGTGCCAGTAGTATCACAGGGTTAAACACTGAAGCTTTCTTT	CASSITGLNTEAFF
-	TRBV25-1	TRBJ2-6	TRBD1	TGTGCCAGCAGTCCCGGACAGGGTCGGTCCGCCGGGGCCAACGTCCTGACTTTC	CASSPGQGRSAGANVLTF
-	TRBV18	TRBJ2-3	-	TGTGCCAGCTCACCACCCAGCACAGATACGCAGTATTTT	CASSPPSTDTQYF
-	TRBV11-2	TRBJ1-5	-	TGTGCCAGCAGCCCCGGATTGGGTCAGCCCCAGCATTTT	CASSPGLGQPQHF
few	TRBV25-1	TRBJ1-1	-	TGTGCCAGCAGTGATCAGGTACTTGGAAACACTGAAGCTTTCTTT	CASSDQVLGNTEAFF
-	TRBV27	TRBJ2-5	TRBD2	TGTGCCAGCAGTTTAGGGACTAGAGGGGAGACCCAGTACTTC	CASSLGTRGETQYF
-	TRBV5-1	TRBJ2-5	TRBD1	TGCGCCAGCCGGACAGGGCAGGAGACCCAGTACTTC	CASRTGQETQYF
few	TRBV28	TRBJ1-2	-	TGTGCCAGCCCGGGCCAAACGGGGGGTGTGAATGGCTACACCTTC	CASPGQTGGVNGYTF
-	TRBV11-2	TRBJ2-7	-	TGTGCCAGCAGCTTAGTCGGGCAGAACGAGCAGTACTTC	CASSLVGQNEQYF
-	TRBV13	TRBJ2-7	-	TGTGCCAGCAGCTTAGCCGGCAGGGAGTCCTACGAGCAGTACTTC	CASSLAGRESYEQYF
few	TRBV19	TRBJ2-1	-	TGTGCCAGTAGTACGACCGGGACTCGACTCATCAATGAGCAGTTCTTC	CASSTTGTRLINEQFF
-	TRBV15	TRBJ1-2	-	TGTGCCACCAGCAGAGATAGAATACGGCCCCTAGGAGACTATGGCTACACCTTC	CATSRDRIRPLGDYGYTF
-	TRBV30	TRBJ2-1	-	TGTGCCCGTTCGGGGTTAACCTACCCCAGTGAGCAGTTCTTC	CARSGLTYPSEQFF
once	TRBV9	TRBJ2-2	-	TGTGCCAGCAGCCCCTTGGAGGGGAACACCGGGGAGCTGTTTTTT	CASSPLEGNTGELFF